This section outlines one T cell receptor (beta chain) sequence together with its context. The data belong to a study of blood T cell repertoires in COVID-19. Germline V gene sequence: CDR1 SGHAT, CDR2 FQNNGV. The CDR3 has 13 residues. Trimming at V came to 4 bases and at J to 10 bases, leaving 7 bases not matched to a gene. Profiled with immunoSEQ multiplex PCR; TCRdb holds only in-frame clones, not every one. The data show around 390,000 clones, with more than 75% seen just once and roughly 9.4% held by the top ten. The sequence was collected from a woman in her forties or fifties who had recovered from COVID-19. The sample was PBMCs or T cells enriched from blood (not recorded which). The chain has TRBV11-2 and TRBJ1-5; TRBD1 matches at 7 bases. The CDR3 spells CASSWGQTEPQHF. CDR3 DNA sequence: TGTGCCAGCAGCTGGGGACAGACGGAACCCCAGCATTTT.